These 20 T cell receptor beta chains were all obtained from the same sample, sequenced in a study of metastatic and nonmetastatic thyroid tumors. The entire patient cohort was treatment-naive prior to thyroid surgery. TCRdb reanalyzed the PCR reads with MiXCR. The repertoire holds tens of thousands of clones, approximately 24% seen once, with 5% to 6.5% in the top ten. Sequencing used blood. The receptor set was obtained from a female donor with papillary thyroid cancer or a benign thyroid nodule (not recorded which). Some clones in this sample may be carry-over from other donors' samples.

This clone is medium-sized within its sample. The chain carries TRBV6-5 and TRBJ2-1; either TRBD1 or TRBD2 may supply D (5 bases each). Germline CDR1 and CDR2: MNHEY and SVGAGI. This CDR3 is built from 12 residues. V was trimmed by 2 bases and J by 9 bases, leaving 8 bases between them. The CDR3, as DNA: TGTGCCAGCAGTTACGAGGGGCGTGAGCAGTTCTTC. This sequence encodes CASSYEGREQFF.

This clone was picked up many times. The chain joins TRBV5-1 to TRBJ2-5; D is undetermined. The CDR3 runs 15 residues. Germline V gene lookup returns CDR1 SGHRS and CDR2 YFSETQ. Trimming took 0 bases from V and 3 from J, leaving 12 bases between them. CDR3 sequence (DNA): TGCGCCAGCAGCTTGGCCGACATGGATGAAGAGACCCAGTACTTC. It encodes CASSLADMDEETQYF.

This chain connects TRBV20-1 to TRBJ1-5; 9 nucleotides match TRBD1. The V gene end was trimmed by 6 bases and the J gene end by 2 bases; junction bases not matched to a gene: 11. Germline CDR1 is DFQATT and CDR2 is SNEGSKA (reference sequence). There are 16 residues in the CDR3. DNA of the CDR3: TGCAGTGCGGATGGACAGGGGCCCCGCGGCAATCAGCCCCAGCATTTT. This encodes CSADGQGPRGNQPQHF.

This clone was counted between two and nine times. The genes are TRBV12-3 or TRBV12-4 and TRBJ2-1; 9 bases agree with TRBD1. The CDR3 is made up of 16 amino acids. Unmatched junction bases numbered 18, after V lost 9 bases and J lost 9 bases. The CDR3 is CARSPQTGTGWSEQFF. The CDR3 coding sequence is TGTGCCAGAAGTCCACAAACCGGGACAGGGTGGTCTGAGCAGTTCTTC.

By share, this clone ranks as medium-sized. The CDR3 reads CSARSGLRVEQYF. CDR3 nucleotides: TGCAGTGCTAGAAGCGGCTTACGGGTCGAGCAGTACTTC. V gene TRBV20-1 combines with J gene TRBJ2-7; weak D call: TRBD2 (5 bases). The V and J ends lost 2 bases and 6 bases respectively, with 14 bases between them. This CDR3 spans 13 amino acids. CDR1 is DFQATT and CDR2 is SNEGSKA in the germline V gene (reference sequence).

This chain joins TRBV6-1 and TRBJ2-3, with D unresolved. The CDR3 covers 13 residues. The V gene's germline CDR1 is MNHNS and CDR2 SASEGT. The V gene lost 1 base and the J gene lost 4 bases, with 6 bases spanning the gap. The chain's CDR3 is CASSEVAPDTQYF. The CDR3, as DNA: TGTGCCAGCAGTGAAGTAGCCCCAGATACGCAGTATTTT.

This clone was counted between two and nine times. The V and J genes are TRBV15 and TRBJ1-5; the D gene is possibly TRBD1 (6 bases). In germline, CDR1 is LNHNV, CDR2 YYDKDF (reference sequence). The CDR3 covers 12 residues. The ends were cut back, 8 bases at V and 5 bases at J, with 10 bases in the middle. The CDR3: CATSGVHQPQHF. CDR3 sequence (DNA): TGTGCCACCTCAGGGGTTCATCAGCCCCAGCATTTT.

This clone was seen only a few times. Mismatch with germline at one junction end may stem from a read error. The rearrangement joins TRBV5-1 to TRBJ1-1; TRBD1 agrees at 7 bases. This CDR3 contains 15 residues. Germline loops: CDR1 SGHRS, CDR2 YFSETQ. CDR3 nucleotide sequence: TGCGCCAGCAGCTTTTCTACAGGGGCAAGGACTGAAGCCTTCTTT. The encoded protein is CASSFSTGARTEAFF.

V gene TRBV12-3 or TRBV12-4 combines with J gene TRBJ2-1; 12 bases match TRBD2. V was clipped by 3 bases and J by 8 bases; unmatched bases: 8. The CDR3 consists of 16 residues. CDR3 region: CASSLVLAGGVDEQFF. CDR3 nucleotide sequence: TGTGCCAGCAGTTTGGTCCTAGCGGGAGGGGTAGATGAGCAGTTCTTC.

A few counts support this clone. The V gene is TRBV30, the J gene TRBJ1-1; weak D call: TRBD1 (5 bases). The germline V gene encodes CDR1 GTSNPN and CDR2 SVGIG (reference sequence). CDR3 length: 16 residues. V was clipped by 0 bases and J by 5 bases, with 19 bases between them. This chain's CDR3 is CAWSVRWGGMSTEAFF. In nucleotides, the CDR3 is TGTGCCTGGAGTGTACGGTGGGGGGGTATGAGTACTGAAGCTTTCTTT.

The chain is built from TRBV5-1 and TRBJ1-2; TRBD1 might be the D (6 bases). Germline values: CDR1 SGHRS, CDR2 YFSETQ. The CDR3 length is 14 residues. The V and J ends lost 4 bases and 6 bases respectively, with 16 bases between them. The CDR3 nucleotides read TGCGCCAGCAGCCCCTTGGTAGGGGGGAATGGCTACACCTTC. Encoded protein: CASSPLVGGNGYTF. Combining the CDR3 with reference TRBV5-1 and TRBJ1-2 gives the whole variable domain KAGVTQTPRYLIKTRGQQVTLSCSPISGHRSVSWYQQTPGQGLQFLFEYFSETQRNKGNFPGRFSGRQFSNSRSEMNVSTLELGDSALYLCASSPLVGGNGYTFGSGTRLTVV.

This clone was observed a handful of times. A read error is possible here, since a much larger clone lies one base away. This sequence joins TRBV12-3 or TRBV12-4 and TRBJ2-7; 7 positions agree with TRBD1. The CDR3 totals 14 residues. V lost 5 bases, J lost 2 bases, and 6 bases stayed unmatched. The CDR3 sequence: CASSPGTVAYEQYF. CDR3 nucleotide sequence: TGTGCCAGCAGTCCGGGGACAGTGGCCTACGAGCAGTACTTC.

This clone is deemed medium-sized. The CDR3 region has the DNA TGTGCCAGTCGGGAGACAGAGATTTCTAACTATGGCTACACCTTC. Its translation is CASRETEISNYGYTF. This rearrangement joins TRBV6-1 to TRBJ1-2, with D possibly being TRBD1 (5 bases). CDR1 and CDR2 (germline): MNHNS, SASEGT. The length of the CDR3 is 15 residues. V dropped 9 bases and J dropped 0 bases, with 17 bases sitting between them.

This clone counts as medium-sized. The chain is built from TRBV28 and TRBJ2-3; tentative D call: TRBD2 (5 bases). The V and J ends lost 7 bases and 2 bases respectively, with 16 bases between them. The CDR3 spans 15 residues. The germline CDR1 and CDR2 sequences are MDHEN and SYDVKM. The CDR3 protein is CASKASLSLTDTQYF. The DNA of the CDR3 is TGTGCCAGCAAGGCTAGCCTTTCACTCACAGATACGCAGTATTTT.

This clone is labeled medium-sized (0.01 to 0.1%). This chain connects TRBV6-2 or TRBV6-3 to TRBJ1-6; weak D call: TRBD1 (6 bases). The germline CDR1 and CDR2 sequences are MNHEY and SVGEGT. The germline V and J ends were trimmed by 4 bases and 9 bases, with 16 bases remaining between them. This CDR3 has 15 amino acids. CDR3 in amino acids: CASSSLRGDGSPLHF. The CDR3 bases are TGTGCCAGCAGTTCCCTCAGGGGAGATGGTTCACCCCTCCACTTT.

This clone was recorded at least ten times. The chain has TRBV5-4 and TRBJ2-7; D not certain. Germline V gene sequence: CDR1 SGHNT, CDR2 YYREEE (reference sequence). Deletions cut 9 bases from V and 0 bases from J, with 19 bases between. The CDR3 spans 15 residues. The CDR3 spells CATRPSPESSYEQYV. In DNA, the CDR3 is TGTGCCACCCGTCCCTCCCCGGAAAGCTCCTACGAGCAGTACGTC.

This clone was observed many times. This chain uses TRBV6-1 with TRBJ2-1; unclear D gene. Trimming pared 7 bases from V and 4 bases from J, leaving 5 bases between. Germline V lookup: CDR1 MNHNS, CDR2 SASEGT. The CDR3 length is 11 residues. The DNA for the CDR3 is TGTGCCAGCAAACGATACAATGAGCAGTTCTTC. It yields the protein CASKRYNEQFF.

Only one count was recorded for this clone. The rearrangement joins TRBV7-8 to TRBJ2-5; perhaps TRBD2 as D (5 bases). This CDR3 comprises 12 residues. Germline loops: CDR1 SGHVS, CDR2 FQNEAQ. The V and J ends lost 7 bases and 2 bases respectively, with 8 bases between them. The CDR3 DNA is TGTGCCAGCACTTCGGGGCAAGAGACCCAGTACTTC. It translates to CASTSGQETQYF.

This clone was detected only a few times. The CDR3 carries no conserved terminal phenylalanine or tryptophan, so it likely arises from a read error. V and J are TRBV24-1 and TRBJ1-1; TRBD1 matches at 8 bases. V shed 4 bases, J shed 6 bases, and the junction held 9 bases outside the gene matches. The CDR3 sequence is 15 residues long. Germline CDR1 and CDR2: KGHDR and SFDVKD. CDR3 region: CATSDSTGDYPEAFL. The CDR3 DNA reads TGTGCCACCAGTGACTCGACAGGGGATTATCCTGAAGCTTTCCTT.

In DNA, the CDR3 is TGCGCCAGCAGCCAAGACCCTCTGGGGGGCTCTGGAAACACCATATATTTT. Its protein is CASSQDPLGGSGNTIYF. This chain uses TRBV4-1 with TRBJ1-3; tentatively, D is TRBD1 (5 bases). Trimming removed 0 bases from V and 0 bases from J, with 12 bases in between. This CDR3 comprises 17 residues. Per germline, CDR1 MGHRA and CDR2 YSYEKL.